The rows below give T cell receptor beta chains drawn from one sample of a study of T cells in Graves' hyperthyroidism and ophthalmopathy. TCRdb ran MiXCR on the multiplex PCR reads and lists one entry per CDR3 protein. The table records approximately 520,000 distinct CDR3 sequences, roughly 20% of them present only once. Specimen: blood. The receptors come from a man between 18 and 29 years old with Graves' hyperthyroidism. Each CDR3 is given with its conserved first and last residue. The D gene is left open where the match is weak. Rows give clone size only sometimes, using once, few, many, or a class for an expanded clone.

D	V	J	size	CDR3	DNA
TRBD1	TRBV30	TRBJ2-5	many	CAWSVGGTETQYF	TGTGCCTGGAGTGTAGGGGGCACGGAGACCCAGTACTTC
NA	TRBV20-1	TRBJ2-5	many	CSALDRDRASVQETQYF	TGCAGTGCGCTGGACAGAGACCGAGCGAGCGTCCAAGAGACCCAGTACTTC
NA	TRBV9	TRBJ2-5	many	CASSVEGRFGETQYF	TGTGCCAGCAGCGTAGAGGGGCGGTTTGGGGAGACCCAGTACTTC
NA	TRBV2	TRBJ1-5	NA	CASSPRPVQPQHF	TGTGCCAGCAGTCCCCGCCCGGTGCAGCCCCAGCATTTT
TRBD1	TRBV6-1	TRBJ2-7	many	CATTQGDGYYEQYF	TGTGCCACCACACAGGGGGACGGCTACTACGAGCAGTACTTC
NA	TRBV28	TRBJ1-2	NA	CASSPTAYGYTF	TGTGCCAGCAGTCCCACAGCTTATGGCTACACCTTC
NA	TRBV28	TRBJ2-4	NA	CASSPQTGKGNIKYF	TGTGCCAGCAGTCCTCAAACAGGGAAGGGAAACATTAAGTACTTC
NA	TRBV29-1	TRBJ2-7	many	CSAQLPGRGGEQYF	TGCAGCGCACAACTTCCGGGACGAGGGGGCGAGCAGTACTTC
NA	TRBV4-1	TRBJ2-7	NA	CASSPDGQYF	TGCGCCAGCAGTCCGGACGGGCAGTACTTC
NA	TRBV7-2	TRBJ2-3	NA	CASSLGPRIGLRTDTQYF	TGTGCCAGCAGCCTAGGGCCGAGGATTGGGTTGCGGACAGATACGCAGTATTTT
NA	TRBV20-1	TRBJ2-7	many	CSVNPFSYEQYF	TGCAGTGTCAACCCCTTCTCCTACGAGCAGTACTTC
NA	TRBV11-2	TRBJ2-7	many	CASSPGPNLRNEQYF	TGTGCCAGCAGCCCGGGACCGAACCTCCGGAACGAGCAGTACTTC
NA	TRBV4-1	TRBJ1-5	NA	CASSQEFRRDSNQPQHF	TGCGCCAGCAGCCAAGAATTTCGAAGGGATAGCAATCAGCCCCAGCATTTT
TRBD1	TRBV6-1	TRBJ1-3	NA	CASKPGQGYSGNTIYF	TGTGCCAGCAAGCCGGGACAGGGTTACTCTGGAAACACCATATATTTT
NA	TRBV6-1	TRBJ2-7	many	CASSDSFISSYEQYF	TGTGCCAGCAGTGACAGCTTTATTAGCTCCTACGAGCAGTACTTC
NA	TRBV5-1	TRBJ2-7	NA	CASGLGARNYEQYF	TGCGCCAGCGGCTTGGGGGCCAGAAACTACGAGCAGTACTTC
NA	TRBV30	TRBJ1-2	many	CAWRFSRDALGGYTF	TGTGCCTGGAGATTCAGTAGGGACGCACTTGGGGGCTACACCTTC
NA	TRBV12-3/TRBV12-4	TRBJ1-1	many	CASSLRVNTEAFF	TGTGCCAGCAGTTTGAGGGTGAACACTGAAGCTTTCTTT
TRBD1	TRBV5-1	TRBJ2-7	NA	CASSMDRGPSYEQYF	TGCGCCAGCAGTATGGACAGGGGGCCGTCCTACGAGCAGTACTTC
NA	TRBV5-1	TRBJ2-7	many	CASSLSSRGYEQYF	TGCGCCAGCAGCTTGTCTTCACGGGGATACGAGCAGTACTTC
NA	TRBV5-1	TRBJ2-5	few	CASVKEGSETQYF	TGCGCCAGCGTGAAGGAGGGCTCGGAGACCCAGTACTTC
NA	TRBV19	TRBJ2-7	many	CASNVGPGAYEQYF	TGTGCCAGTAACGTCGGCCCCGGCGCCTACGAGCAGTACTTC
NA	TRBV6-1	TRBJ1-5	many	CASRTGSGGNQPQHF	TGTGCCAGCAGGACGGGGTCGGGCGGCAATCAGCCCCAGCATTTT
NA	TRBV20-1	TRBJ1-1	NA	CSVQGLYTEAFF	TGCAGTGTACAGGGATTATACACTGAAGCTTTCTTT
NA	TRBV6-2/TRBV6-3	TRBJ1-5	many	CASSYSGQIRQPQHF	TGTGCCAGCAGTTACTCAGGCCAAATTCGTCAGCCCCAGCATTTT
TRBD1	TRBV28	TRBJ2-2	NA	CASIGYRDRVNTGELFF	TGTGCCAGCATCGGATACCGGGACAGGGTCAACACCGGGGAGCTGTTTTTT
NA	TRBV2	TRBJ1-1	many	CASRGDPRSTEAFF	TGTGCCAGCAGGGGGGACCCCCGGAGCACTGAAGCTTTCTTT
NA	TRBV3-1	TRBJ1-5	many	CASSQGGRGDNQPQHF	TGTGCCAGCAGCCAAGGGGGTAGGGGGGATAATCAGCCCCAGCATTTT
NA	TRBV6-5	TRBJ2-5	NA	CASQAPQETQYF	TGTGCCAGCCAGGCGCCTCAAGAGACCCAGTACTTC
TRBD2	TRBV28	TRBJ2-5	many	CASSLSGGAVETQYF	TGTGCCAGCAGTTTAAGCGGGGGGGCGGTTGAGACCCAGTACTTC
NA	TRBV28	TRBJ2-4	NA	CASSFPGAKNIKYF	TGTGCCAGCAGTTTCCCGGGAGCCAAAAACATTAAGTACTTC
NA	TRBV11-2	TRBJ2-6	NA	CASSLDGLRSGANVLTF	TGTGCCAGCAGCTTAGATGGACTGCGCTCTGGGGCCAACGTCCTGACTTTC
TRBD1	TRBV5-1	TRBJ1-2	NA	CASSGWTGGYGYTF	TGCGCCAGCAGCGGCTGGACAGGCGGGTATGGCTACACCTTC
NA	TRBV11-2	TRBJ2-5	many	CASRFLTGKKETQYF	TGTGCCAGCAGATTTTTGACTGGAAAGAAAGAGACCCAGTACTTC
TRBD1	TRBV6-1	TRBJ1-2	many	CASTRTGLYGYTF	TGTGCCAGCACTCGGACAGGGTTGTATGGCTACACCTTC
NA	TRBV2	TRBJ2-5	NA	CASSSQTVTQYF	TGTGCCAGCAGTAGCCAGACCGTCACCCAGTACTTC
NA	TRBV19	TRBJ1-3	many	CATGTLAGGNTIYF	TGTGCCACCGGGACCTTAGCGGGCGGAAACACCATATATTTT
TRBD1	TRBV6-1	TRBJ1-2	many	CASRPGQAKYGYTF	TGTGCCAGCAGGCCGGGACAGGCGAAATATGGCTACACCTTC
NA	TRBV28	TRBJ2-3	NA	CASSPTGRDTQYF	TGTGCCAGCAGTCCGACAGGGAGGGATACGCAGTATTTT
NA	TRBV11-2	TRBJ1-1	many	CASSLVLVAEAFF	TGTGCCAGCAGTCTCGTCCTTGTGGCTGAAGCTTTCTTT
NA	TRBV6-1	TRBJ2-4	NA	CASSSPGQSIQYF	TGTGCCAGCAGTTCCCCAGGACAGTCCATTCAGTACTTC
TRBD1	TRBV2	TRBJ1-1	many	CASTEGGSPGAFF	TGTGCCAGCACCGAAGGGGGCTCCCCGGGGGCTTTCTTT
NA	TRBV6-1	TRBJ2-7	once	CASSEGLKQYF	TGTGCCAGCAGTGAAGGCCTGAAGCAGTACTTC
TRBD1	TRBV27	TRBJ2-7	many	CASSVGTGGQREQYF	TGTGCCAGCAGTGTCGGGACAGGGGGCCAGCGGGAGCAGTACTTC
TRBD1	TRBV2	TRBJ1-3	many	CASGGQGSSGNTIYF	TGTGCCAGTGGAGGACAGGGAAGCTCTGGAAACACCATATATTTT
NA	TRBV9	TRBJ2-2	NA	CASNQGGLGTGELFF	TGTGCCAGCAACCAGGGGGGGCTGGGCACCGGGGAGCTGTTTTTT
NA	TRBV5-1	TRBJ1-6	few	CASSLGGVEVSPLHF	TGCGCCAGCAGCTTAGGGGGAGTTGAGGTATCACCCCTCCACTTT
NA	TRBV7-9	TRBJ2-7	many	CASSSQGRDEQYF	TGTGCCAGCAGCTCACAGGGTCGGGACGAGCAGTACTTC
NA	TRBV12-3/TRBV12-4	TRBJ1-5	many	CASSLDLGGRPGNQPQHF	TGTGCCAGCAGTTTAGATCTCGGGGGGCGACCTGGCAATCAGCCCCAGCATTTT
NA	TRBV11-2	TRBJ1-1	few	CASGRVETEAFF	TGTGCCAGCGGGAGGGTGGAAACTGAAGCTTTCTTT
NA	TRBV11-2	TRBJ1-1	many	CASSLDGQAMNTEAFF	TGTGCCAGCAGCTTAGATGGGCAGGCCATGAACACTGAAGCTTTCTTT